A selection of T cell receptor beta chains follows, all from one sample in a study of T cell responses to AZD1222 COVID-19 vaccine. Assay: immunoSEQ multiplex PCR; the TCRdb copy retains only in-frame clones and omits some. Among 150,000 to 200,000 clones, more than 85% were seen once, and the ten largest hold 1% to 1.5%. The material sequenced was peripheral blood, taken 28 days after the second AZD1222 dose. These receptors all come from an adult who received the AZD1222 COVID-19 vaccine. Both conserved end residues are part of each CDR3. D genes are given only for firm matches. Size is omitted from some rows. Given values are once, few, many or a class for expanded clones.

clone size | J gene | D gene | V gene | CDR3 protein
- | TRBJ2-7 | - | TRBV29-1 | CSVQRSKAEEQYF
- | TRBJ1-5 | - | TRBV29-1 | CSVSNRAGQPQHF
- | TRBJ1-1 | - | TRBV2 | CASSELLGLGSTEAFF
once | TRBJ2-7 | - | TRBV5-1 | CASSRPGSYEQYF
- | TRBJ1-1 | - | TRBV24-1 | CATSGVGGTEAFF
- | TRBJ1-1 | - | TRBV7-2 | CASSLVFGGKSEAFF
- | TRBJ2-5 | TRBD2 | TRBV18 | CASSPQRTSGIIGGETQYF
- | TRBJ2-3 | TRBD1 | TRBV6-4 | CASSEGQNEGTDTQYF
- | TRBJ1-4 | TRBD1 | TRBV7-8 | CASSRGTGVEKLFF
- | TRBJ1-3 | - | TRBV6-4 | CASSDSAQGGNTIYF
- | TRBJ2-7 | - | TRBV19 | CASSTSPPYEQYF
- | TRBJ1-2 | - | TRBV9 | CASSPLSKGLF
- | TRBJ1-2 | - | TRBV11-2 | CASSLVGVSGYGYTF
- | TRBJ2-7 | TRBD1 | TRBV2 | CASSEIVRGNSYEQYF